This TCR beta chain was profiled in a study of blood T cell repertoires in COVID-19. Original methodology: Amplification of reference gene primers was used by the study to estimate nucleated cell counts. Profiling relied on immunoSEQ multiplex PCR, and the TCRdb table lists in-frame clones only, not all of them. D and trimming were read from the DNA, whereas the V and J calls and clone size are those reported in that table. The sample consists of around 400,000 clones, around 87% of them appearing once. It was during active infection that Seattle patients were enrolled and then longitudinally followed. This sequence was found in a woman aged 60 to 75 with COVID-19, enrolled during active disease. Sequenced sample: peripheral blood.

The CDR3 sequence is CASSATGFPADAFF. As DNA, the CDR3 is TGTGCCAGCAGCGCGACAGGGTTCCCCGCAGACGCTTTCTTT. The chain uses TRBV6-5 and TRBJ1-1; 7 nucleotides agree with TRBD1. Germline V gene data show CDR1 as MNHEY and CDR2 as SVGAGI. V gave up 6 bases and J gave up 11 bases; unmatched junction bases: 15. The CDR3 runs to 14 residues.